This passage covers 8 T cell receptor beta chains from one sample sequenced in a study of response to subunit inactivated influenza vaccine. A single record per CDR3 protein comes from TCRdb applying MiXCR to the RT-PCR reads. The profile covers 450,000 to 600,000 distinct CDR3 sequences, with around 8% appearing a single time and 10% to 15% taken by the ten largest. Material: PBMCs from blood, obtained less than 30 months after vaccination. The receptors come from a man aged 50 to 69 who received an inactivated influenza vaccine.

This clonotype was detected only a few times. J is TRBJ2-7 and V is TRBV9, with D possibly matching TRBD1 (5 bases). V lost 4 bases and J 3 bases, leaving 14 bases between the germline ends. Germline V gene data show CDR1 as SGDLS and CDR2 as YYNGEE. This CDR3 has 14 residues. The DNA for the CDR3 is TGTGCCAGCAGCCCACAGGCCGATTTCTACGAGCAGTACTTC. It translates to CASSPQADFYEQYF.

This clonotype was observed many times. The chain carries TRBV7-2 and TRBJ2-7; tentatively, D is TRBD1 or TRBD2 (6 bases each). Trimming took 2 bases from V and 5 from J, leaving 10 bases between them. The CDR3 is 13 amino acids. CDR1 SGHTA and CDR2 FQGNSA come from the germline V gene. CDR3 bases: TGTGCCAGCAGCTTACGGGGGCTAAACGAGCAGTACTTC. Its protein is CASSLRGLNEQYF.

The gene calls are TRBV2 and TRBJ2-2; D is unresolved. This CDR3 is built from 12 residues. The germline CDR1 and CDR2 sequences are SNHLY and FYNNEI. V was trimmed by 6 bases and J by 7 bases, leaving 9 bases between them. The CDR3 DNA sequence: TGTGCCAGCAGGCCAGAGGACGGGGAGCTGTTTTTT. It yields the protein CASRPEDGELFF.

This clonotype was seen a handful of times. CDR3 residues: CASSRGTSGGARADTQYF. The CDR3 DNA follows: TGTGCCAGCAGCCGCGGGACTAGCGGGGGGGCCCGGGCAGATACGCAGTATTTT. The genes are TRBV11-3 and TRBJ2-3; TRBD2 agrees at 16 bases. The CDR3 spans 18 residues. The germline gives CDR1 SGHNT, CDR2 YENEEA. V was pared by 5 bases and J by 4 bases, with 9 bases of the junction left unmatched. The full variable domain, completed using reference TRBV11-3 and TRBJ2-3, is EAGVVQSPRYKIIEKKQPVAFWCNPISGHNTLYWYLQNLGQGPELLIRYENEEAVDDSQLPKDRFSAERLKGVDSTLKIQPAELGDSAVYLCASSRGTSGGARADTQYFGPGTRLTVL.

This clonotype was seen more than once but under ten times. V gene TRBV3-1 combines with J gene TRBJ2-5; 8 bases align to TRBD1. The V gene's germline CDR1 is LGHDT and CDR2 YNNKEL (reference sequence). This CDR3 contains 17 residues. The trim removed 4 bases at V and 5 bases at J, leaving 15 bases unmatched. CDR3 nucleotide sequence: TGTGCCAGCAGCCCCCTCCCCGGACAGGGTTCGAGCGAGACCCAGTACTTC. It codes for CASSPLPGQGSSETQYF.

This clonotype was seen only a few times. The chain has TRBV20-1 and TRBJ1-5; TRBD1 is a possible D gene (5 bases). The CDR3 consists of 16 residues. V was trimmed by 0 bases and J by 2 bases, leaving 14 bases between them. CDR1 is DFQATT, CDR2 SNEGSKA, per germline (reference sequence). The DNA for the CDR3 is TGCAGTGCTAGAGATATTCGGGGGGTTGGCAATCAGCCCCAGCATTTT. Translation: CSARDIRGVGNQPQHF.

V is TRBV29-1 and J is TRBJ1-1, with D hard to call. Trimming shortened V by 4 bases and J by 0 bases, and 9 bases separated the two germline ends. CDR3 length: 13 amino acids. Per germline, CDR1 SQVTM and CDR2 ANQGSEA. The CDR3 loop is CSVVNGLNTEAFF. CDR3 bases: TGCAGCGTTGTCAACGGGCTGAACACTGAAGCTTTCTTT.

This clonotype came up a few times. The J gene is TRBJ1-1, the V gene TRBV4-3; D remains unclear. The V gene lost 0 bases and the J gene lost 3 bases, with 14 bases spanning the gap. Looked up from germline, CDR1 is LGHNA and CDR2 is YSLEER. The CDR3 sequence is 16 residues long. The CDR3 region has the DNA TGCGCCAGCAGCCAAGATTCAGACATGAGGGACACTGAAGCTTTCTTT. Translated, it gives CASSQDSDMRDTEAFF.